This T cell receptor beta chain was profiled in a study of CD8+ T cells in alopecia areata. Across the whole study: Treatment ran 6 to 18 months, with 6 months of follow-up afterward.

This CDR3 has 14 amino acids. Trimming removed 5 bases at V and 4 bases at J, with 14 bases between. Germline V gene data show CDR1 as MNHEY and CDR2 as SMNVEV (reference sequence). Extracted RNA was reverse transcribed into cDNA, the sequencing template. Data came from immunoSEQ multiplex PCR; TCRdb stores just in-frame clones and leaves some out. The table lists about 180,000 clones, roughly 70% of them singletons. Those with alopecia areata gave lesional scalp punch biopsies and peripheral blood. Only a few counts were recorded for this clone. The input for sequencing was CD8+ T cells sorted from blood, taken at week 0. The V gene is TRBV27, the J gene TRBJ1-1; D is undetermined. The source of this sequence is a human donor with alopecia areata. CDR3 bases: TGTGCCAGCAGTCCGAACCTAGGGAGCACTGAAGCTTTCTTT. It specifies CASSPNLGSTEAFF.